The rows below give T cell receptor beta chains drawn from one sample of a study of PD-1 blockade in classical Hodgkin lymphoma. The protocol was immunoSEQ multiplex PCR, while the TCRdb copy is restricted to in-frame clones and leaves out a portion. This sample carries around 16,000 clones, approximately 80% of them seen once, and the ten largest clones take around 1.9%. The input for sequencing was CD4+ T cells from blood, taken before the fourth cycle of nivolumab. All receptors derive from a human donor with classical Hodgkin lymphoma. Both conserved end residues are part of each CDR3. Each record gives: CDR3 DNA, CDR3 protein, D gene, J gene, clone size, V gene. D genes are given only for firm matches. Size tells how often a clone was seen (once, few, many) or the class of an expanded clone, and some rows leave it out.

TGCGCCAGCAGCTCGGGGAACGAGCGGGGGCCCCGCGAGCAGTACTTC CASSSGNERGPREQYF TRBD2 TRBJ2-7 - TRBV5-1
TGTGCCAGCAGTGTGATGGCGGCGAACACTGAAGCTTTCTTT CASSVMAANTEAFF - TRBJ1-1 few TRBV2
TGTGCCAGCAGTTACTCCCCCAGCGGAGGAGACAATGAGCAGTTCTTC CASSYSPSGGDNEQFF - TRBJ2-1 - TRBV6-5
TGCGCCAGCAGCCACGCGCTGACTAGCCCCCGGGCGAAATATTACAATGAGCAGTTCTTC CASSHALTSPRAKYYNEQFF TRBD2 TRBJ2-1 - TRBV4-1
TGTGCCAGTAGGGGTAGTGGCGAGCAGTACTTC CASRGSGEQYF - TRBJ2-7 few TRBV19
TGTGCCAGCAGCTTAACAGGGCTGGGCGAGACCCAGTACTTC CASSLTGLGETQYF - TRBJ2-5 once TRBV7-4
TGTGCCAGTGGGGGGACTAGCGGGAACCTTGAGCAGTTCTTC CASGGTSGNLEQFF TRBD2 TRBJ2-1 - TRBV6-5
TGTGCCACCAGCAGAGATTCGTCTAGCGGGACCCTATACAATGAGCAGTTCTTC CATSRDSSSGTLYNEQFF TRBD2 TRBJ2-1 - TRBV15
TGTGCCAGCAGTCACCGGGACACTACTAATGAAAAACTGTTTTTT CASSHRDTTNEKLFF - TRBJ1-4 - TRBV6-1
TGTGCCAGCAGCCTCAATGGACAGGTATCCTACGAGCAGTACTTC CASSLNGQVSYEQYF TRBD1 TRBJ2-7 - TRBV11-2
TGTGCCACTTGGACAGTTGGAAACACCATATATTTT CATWTVGNTIYF - TRBJ1-3 - TRBV6-6
TGTGCCATCAGTGAGTCGGAGGACAGTTACTATGGCTACACCTTC CAISESEDSYYGYTF - TRBJ1-2 - TRBV10-3
TGTGCCAGTTCGGACAGCACAGAGACCCAGTACTTC CASSDSTETQYF - TRBJ2-5 - TRBV27
TGTGCCAGCAGTTTCCGGGGACAGGGGGCGCCTGAGCAGTACTTC CASSFRGQGAPEQYF TRBD1 TRBJ2-7 once TRBV27
TGTGCCGCCGGGACAGGGTGGACCGGGGAGCTGTTTTTT CAAGTGWTGELFF TRBD1 TRBJ2-2 - TRBV15
TGTGCCAGCAGTTTATCCGGGCTGTATAGCAATCAGCCCCAGCATTTT CASSLSGLYSNQPQHF - TRBJ1-5 - TRBV27
TGTGCCAGCAGTTTCAGTCCCTTTTGGGGCGAAAACACCGGGGAGCTGTTTTTT CASSFSPFWGENTGELFF - TRBJ2-2 - TRBV27